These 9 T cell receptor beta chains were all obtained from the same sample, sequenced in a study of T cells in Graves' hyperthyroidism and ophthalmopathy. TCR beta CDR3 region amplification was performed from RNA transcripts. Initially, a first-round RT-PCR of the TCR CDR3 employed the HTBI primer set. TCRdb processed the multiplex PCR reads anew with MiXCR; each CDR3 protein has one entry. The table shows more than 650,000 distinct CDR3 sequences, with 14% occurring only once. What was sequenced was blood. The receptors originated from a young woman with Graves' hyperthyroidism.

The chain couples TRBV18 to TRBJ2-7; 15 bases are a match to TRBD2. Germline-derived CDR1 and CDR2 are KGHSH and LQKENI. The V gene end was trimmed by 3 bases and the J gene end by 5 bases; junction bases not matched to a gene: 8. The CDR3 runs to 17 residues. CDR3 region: CASSPGLAGGLGDEQYF. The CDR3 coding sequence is TGTGCCAGCTCACCCGGACTAGCGGGAGGGCTGGGGGACGAGCAGTACTTC.

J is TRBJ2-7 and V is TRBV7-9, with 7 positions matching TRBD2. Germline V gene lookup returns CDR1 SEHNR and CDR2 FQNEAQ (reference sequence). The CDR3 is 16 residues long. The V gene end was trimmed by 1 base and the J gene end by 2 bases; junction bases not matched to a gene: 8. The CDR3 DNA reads TGTGCCAGCAGCTTAGTCGTGGGGGGGGACGCCTACGAGCAGTACTTC. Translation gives CASSLVVGGDAYEQYF.

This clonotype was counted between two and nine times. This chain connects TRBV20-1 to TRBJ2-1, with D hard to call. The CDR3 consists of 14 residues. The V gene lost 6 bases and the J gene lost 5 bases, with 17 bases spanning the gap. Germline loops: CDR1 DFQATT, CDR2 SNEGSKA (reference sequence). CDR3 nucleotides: TGCAGTGCCCCGACTTCGTGGTCGGACAATGAGCAGTTCTTC. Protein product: CSAPTSWSDNEQFF.

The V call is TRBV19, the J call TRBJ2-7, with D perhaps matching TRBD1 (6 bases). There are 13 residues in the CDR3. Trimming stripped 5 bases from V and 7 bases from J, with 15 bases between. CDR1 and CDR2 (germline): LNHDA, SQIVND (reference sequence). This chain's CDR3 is CASSSGHPWEQYF. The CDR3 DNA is TGTGCCAGTAGTTCGGGACACCCCTGGGAGCAGTACTTC.

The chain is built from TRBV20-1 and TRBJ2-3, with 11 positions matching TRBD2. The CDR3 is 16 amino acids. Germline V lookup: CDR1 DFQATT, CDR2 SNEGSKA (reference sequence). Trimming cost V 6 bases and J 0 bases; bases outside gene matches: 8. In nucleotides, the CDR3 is TGCAGTGCCTCCGGGACTAGCGGATCCAGCACAGATACGCAGTATTTT. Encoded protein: CSASGTSGSSTDTQYF.

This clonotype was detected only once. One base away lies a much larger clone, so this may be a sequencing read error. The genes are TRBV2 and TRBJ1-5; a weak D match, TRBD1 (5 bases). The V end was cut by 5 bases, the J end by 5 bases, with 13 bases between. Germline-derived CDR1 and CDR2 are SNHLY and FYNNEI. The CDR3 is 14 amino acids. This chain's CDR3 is CASSSWGVDQPQHF. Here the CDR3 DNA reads TGTGCCAGCAGTTCATGGGGGGTTGATCAGCCCCAGCATTTT. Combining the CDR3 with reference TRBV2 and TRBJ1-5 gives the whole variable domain EPEVTQTPSHQVTQMGQEVILRCVPISNHLYFYWYRQILGQKVEFLVSFYNNEISEKSEIFDDQFSVERPDGSNFTLKIRSTKLEDSAMYFCASSSWGVDQPQHFGDGTRLSIL.

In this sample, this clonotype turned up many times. CDR3 residues: CASSLRGAHEAFF. The CDR3 DNA follows: TGTGCCAGCAGTTTACGGGGGGCGCACGAAGCTTTCTTT. This chain connects TRBV12-3 or TRBV12-4 to TRBJ1-1, with D possibly being TRBD1 (6 bases). The CDR3 contains 13 residues. V was pared by 2 bases and J by 8 bases, with 12 bases between.

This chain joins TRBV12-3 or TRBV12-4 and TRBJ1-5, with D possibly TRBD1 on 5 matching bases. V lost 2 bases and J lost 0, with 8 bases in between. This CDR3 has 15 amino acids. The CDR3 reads CASSLYRNSNQPQHF. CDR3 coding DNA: TGTGCCAGCAGTTTATACAGGAATAGCAATCAGCCCCAGCATTTT.

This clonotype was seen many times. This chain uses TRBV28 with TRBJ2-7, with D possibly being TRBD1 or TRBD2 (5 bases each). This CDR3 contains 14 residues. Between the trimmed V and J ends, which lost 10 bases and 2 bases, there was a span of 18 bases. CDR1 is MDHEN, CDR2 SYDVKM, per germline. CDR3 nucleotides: TGTGCCACTGTCTCGGGGACCCTAGCCTACGAGCAGTACTTC. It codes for CATVSGTLAYEQYF. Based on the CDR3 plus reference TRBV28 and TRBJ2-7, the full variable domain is DVKVTQSSRYLVKRTGEKVFLECVQDMDHENMFWYRQDPGLGLRLIYFSYDVKMKEKGDIPEGYSVSREKKERFSLILESASTNQTSMYLCATVSGTLAYEQYFGPGTRLTVT.